This record concerns one T cell receptor beta chain sequence. This specimen comes from a study of blood T cell repertoires in COVID-19. Study information: Whether acute or convalescent, the COVID-19 samples came from the United States, Italy and Spain.

Per the authors' pipeline: For nucleated cells, counts were estimated from reference gene primer amplification. Assay: immunoSEQ multiplex PCR; the TCRdb copy retains only in-frame clones and omits some. That table supplies the V and J calls and clone size; D and trimming were determined from the DNA. The table has tens of thousands of clones, 88% seen once. The sequence derives from a woman of 80 years or more with acute or convalescent COVID-19. Sequences were obtained from peripheral blood.

The CDR3 nucleotides read TGTGCCAGCTCCAGCGGGAGCGACACCGGGGAGCTGTTTTTT. It yields the protein CASSSGSDTGELFF. This chain joins TRBV7-3 and TRBJ2-2; 8 bases are shared with TRBD2. CDR1 SGHTA and CDR2 FQGTGA come from the germline V gene. The CDR3 is 14 amino acids. V gave up 8 bases and J gave up 3 bases; unmatched junction bases: 5.